This T cell receptor beta chain comes out of a study of blood T cell repertoires in COVID-19. Libraries were prepared by immunoSEQ multiplex PCR; TCRdb keeps only in-frame clonotypes and omits some of them. The table lists 50,000 to 75,000 clones, around 73% of them singletons. Sequences were obtained from peripheral blood. The sequence was collected from a man older than 75 with active or convalescent COVID-19.

CDR3 bases: TGTGCCAGCAGCCCAACAGGTAGCAATCAGCCCCAGCATTTT. Residues: CASSPTGSNQPQHF. The rearrangement joins TRBV11-2 to TRBJ1-5; D perhaps matches TRBD1 (5 bases). Between the trimmed V and J ends, which lost 5 bases and 0 bases, there was a span of 8 bases. The CDR3 has 14 amino acids. Germline V gene sequence: CDR1 SGHAT, CDR2 FQNNGV.